This entry is about one TCR beta chain. No antigen is known for it. Per germline, CDR1 MNHNY and CDR2 SVGAGI (reference sequence). The CDR3 spans 16 residues. The V gene lost 5 bases and the J gene lost 0 bases, with 13 bases spanning the gap. This sample was taken from a study of blood T cells in healthy people across ages. Broader study findings: Roughly linear declines in TCR beta diversity per million T cells occurred with age.

Together with a sample-barcoded 5' primer, a J-beta primer mix was included in a second PCR lasting about 7 to 12 cycles. MiXCR, applied by TCRdb to the 5' RACE reads, yields one record per CDR3 protein. The sample includes under 2,000,000 distinct CDR3 sequences, approximately 50% of them seen just once. V usage is TRBV6-6 and J usage is TRBJ1-4; D is ambiguous. Sequenced material: blood. The sequence came from a middle-aged woman in good health. For the CDR3, the DNA is TGTGCCAGCAGTCGACCCACGAGGGCAACTAATGAAAAACTGTTTTTT. Protein product: CASSRPTRATNEKLFF.